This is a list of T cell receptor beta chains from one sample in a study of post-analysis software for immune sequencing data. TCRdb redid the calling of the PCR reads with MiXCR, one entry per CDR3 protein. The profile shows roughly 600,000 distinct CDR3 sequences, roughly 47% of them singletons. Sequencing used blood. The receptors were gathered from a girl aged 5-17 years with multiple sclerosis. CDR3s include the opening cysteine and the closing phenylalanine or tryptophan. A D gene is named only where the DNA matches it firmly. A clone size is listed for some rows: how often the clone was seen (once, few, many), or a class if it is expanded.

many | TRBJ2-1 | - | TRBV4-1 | TGCGCCAGCAGCCTCCAGGGAACTGAGCAGTTCTTC | CASSLQGTEQFF
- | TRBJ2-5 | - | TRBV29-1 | TGCAGCGCCATAGGTCCGGGGAACCGAGAGCAGTACTTC | CSAIGPGNREQYF
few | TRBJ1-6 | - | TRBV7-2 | TGTGCCAGCAGCCTGATAGGCCCCAATTCACCCCTCCACTTT | CASSLIGPNSPLHF
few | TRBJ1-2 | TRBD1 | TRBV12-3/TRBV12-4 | TGTGCCAGCACCATTACCAACAGGGGCGGTGGCTACACCTTC | CASTITNRGGGYTF
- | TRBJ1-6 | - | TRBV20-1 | TGCAGTGCTATCGAGAGCTCCTATAATTCACCCCTCCACTTT | CSAIESSYNSPLHF
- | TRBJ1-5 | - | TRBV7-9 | TGTGCCAGCAGCTTATTAAGCAATCAGCCCCAGCATTTT | CASSLLSNQPQHF
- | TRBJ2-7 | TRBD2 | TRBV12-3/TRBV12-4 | TGTGCCAGCAGTTTAGCGGGACTAGCGGGAGCTGGTGAGCAGTACTTC | CASSLAGLAGAGEQYF
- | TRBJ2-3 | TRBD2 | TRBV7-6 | TGTGCCAGCAGCTCCTATAGCGGGAGGGCCAGAGCGGATACGCAGTATTTT | CASSSYSGRARADTQYF
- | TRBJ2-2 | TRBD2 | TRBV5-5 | TGTGCCAGCAGCCTTAGCGGGAGTTACACCGGGGAGCTGTTTTTT | CASSLSGSYTGELFF
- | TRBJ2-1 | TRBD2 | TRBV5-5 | TGTGCCAGCAGCTTGATTGCGGGAGGAGCTGGGAATGAGCAGTTCTTC | CASSLIAGGAGNEQFF
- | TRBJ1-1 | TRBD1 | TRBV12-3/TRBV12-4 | TGTGCCAGCAGTTTAAAGGGGGCAGGGAAGGTTGAAGCTTTCTTT | CASSLKGAGKVEAFF
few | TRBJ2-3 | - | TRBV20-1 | TGCAGTGCTATCTTTTCAAACACAGATACGCAGTATTTT | CSAIFSNTDTQYF
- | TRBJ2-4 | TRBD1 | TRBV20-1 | TGCAGTGTTCCGGACAGGTCGGGGGCCAAAAACATTCAGTACTTC | CSVPDRSGAKNIQYF
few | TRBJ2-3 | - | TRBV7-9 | TGTGCCAGCAGCTTAGAAGTGGGCACAGATACGCAGTATTTT | CASSLEVGTDTQYF
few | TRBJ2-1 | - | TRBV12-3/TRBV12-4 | TGTGCCAGCAGTTTAGCGCTCGGGGATACGTATGAGCAGTTCTTC | CASSLALGDTYEQFF
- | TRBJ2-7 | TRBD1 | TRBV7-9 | TGTGCCAGCAGCCGGCCGACAGGGGGGCTCCACGAGCAGTACTTC | CASSRPTGGLHEQYF
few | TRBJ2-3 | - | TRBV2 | TGTGCCAGCAGTGAAAGGGGTTCCTCTCCCTTTACGCAGTATTTT | CASSERGSSPFTQYF
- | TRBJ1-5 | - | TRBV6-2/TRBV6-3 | TGTGCCAGCAGTTACCCTCGGACACCGCCTGATCAGCCCCAGCATTTT | CASSYPRTPPDQPQHF
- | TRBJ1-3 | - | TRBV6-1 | TGTGCCAGCACCTATGAGACGCGTGGGTCCTCGGGTGGAAACACCATATATTTT | CASTYETRGSSGGNTIYF
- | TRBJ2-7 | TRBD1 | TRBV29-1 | TGCAGCACAGGGGGACAGGGGTACGAGCAGTACTTC | CSTGGQGYEQYF
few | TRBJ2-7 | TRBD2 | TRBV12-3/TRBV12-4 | TGTGCCAGCAGTTGGCGGGACTACTACGAGCAGTACTTC | CASSWRDYYEQYF
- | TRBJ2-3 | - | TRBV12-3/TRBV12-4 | TGTGCCAGCAGTTTAGGGGGGGCCGACACAGATACGCAGTATTTT | CASSLGGADTDTQYF
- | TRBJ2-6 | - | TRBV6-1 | TGTGCCAGCAGTGCCCATCTCAATAGCGGTCGAGGGGCTGGGGCCAACGTCCTGACTTTC | CASSAHLNSGRGAGANVLTF
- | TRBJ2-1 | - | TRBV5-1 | TGCGCCAGCAGCTTAGACAATCTTGGTGAGCAGTTCTTC | CASSLDNLGEQFF
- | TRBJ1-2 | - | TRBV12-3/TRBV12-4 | TGTGCCAGCAGTGGGGGAGGGCCCTATGGCTACACCTTC | CASSGGGPYGYTF
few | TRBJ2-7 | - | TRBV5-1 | TGCGCCAGCAGCCTTCCCGGGACGGATCCCTCCTACGAGCAGTACTTC | CASSLPGTDPSYEQYF
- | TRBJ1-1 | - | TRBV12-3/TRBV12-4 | TGTGCCAGCAGTTACCGCACTGAAGCTTTCTTT | CASSYRTEAFF
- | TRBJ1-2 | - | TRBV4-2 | TGTGCCAGCAGCCAAGATACGGGACCGTATGGCTACACCTTC | CASSQDTGPYGYTF
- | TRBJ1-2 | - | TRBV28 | TGTGCCAGCAAGAAGGCCCAGGGTGGAATCTCTGGCTACACCTTC | CASKKAQGGISGYTF
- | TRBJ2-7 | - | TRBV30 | TGTGCCTGGAAAGGGACCCCTTTTCCCTACGAGCAGTACTTC | CAWKGTPFPYEQYF
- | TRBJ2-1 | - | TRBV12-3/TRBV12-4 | TGTGCCAGCAGTTTCGCTCCTCCCTACAATGAGCAGTTCTTC | CASSFAPPYNEQFF
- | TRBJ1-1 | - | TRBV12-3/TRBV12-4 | TGTGCCTGGGGGGGGGGCACTGAAGCTTTCTTT | CAWGGGTEAFF
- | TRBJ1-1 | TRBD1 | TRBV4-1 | TGCGCCAGCAGCCGAGCAGGAGACAGGGGGATGAGGAGCACTGAAGCTTTCTTT | CASSRAGDRGMRSTEAFF
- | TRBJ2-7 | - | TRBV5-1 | TGCGCCAGCAGCGCGGGCGGTACAACCCAGTACTTC | CASSAGGTTQYF
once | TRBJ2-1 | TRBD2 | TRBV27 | TGTGCCCGCAGTTCGCTAGCGGGAGGGCGGCACAATGAGCAGTTCTTC | CARSSLAGGRHNEQFF
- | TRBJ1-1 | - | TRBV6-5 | TGTGCCAGCAGGACCCCAGGGGAAGGAGCTTTCTTT | CASRTPGEGAFF
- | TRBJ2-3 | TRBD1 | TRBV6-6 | TGTGCCAGCAGTTACTGGACAGGGCATACGGATACGCAGTATTTT | CASSYWTGHTDTQYF
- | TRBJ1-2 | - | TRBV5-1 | TGCGCCAGCAGCCAAGAAGGCGTAGGCTACACCTTC | CASSQEGVGYTF
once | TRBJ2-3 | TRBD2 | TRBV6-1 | TGTGCCAGCAGTGAGCTCGGGGGGGCAGATACGCAGTATTTT | CASSELGGADTQYF
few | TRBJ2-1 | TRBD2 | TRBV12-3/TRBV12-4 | TGTGCCAGCAACCTAGCGGGGGGTCCCAATGAGCAGTTCTTC | CASNLAGGPNEQFF
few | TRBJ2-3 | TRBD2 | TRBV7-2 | TGTGCCAGCAGCTCAAGACTAGCGGGGGTTAGCACAGATACGCAGTATTTT | CASSSRLAGVSTDTQYF
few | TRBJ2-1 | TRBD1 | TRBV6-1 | TGTGCCAGCACGACAGGGTACAATGAGCAGTTCTTC | CASTTGYNEQFF
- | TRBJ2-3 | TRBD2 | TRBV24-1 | TGTGCCACCAGTGATTGGGAAGCGGGAGTGGGAGATACGCAGTATTTT | CATSDWEAGVGDTQYF
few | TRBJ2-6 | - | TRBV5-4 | TGTGCCAGCAGCTTGGTTTATCGAACTGGGGCCAACGTCCTGACTTTC | CASSLVYRTGANVLTF
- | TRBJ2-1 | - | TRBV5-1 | TGCGCCAGCAGAGGGACGCTATACAATGAGCAGTTCTTC | CASRGTLYNEQFF
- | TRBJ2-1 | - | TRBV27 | TGTGCCAGCAGTTTAACCGGGACCCCCTACAATGAGCAGTTCTTC | CASSLTGTPYNEQFF
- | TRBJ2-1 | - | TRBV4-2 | TGTGCCAGCAGCCAAGATCAAGCTTACAATGAGCAGTTCTTC | CASSQDQAYNEQFF
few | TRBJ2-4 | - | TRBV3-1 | TGTGCCAGCAGCGGGCCATACCTAGCCAAAAACATTCAGTACTTC | CASSGPYLAKNIQYF
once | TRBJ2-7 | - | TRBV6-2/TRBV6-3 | TGTGCCAGCAGCCTTGGGGCTAGGGTTAAGACTCAGTACTTC | CASSLGARVKTQYF
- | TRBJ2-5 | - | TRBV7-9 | TGTGCCAGCAGCTTAGTGTCCCTCCAAGAGACCCAGTACTTC | CASSLVSLQETQYF
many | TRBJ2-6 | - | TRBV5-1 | TGCGCCAGCAGCTTACACAGGGCTGGGGCCAACGTCCTGACTTTC | CASSLHRAGANVLTF
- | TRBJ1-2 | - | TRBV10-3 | TGTGCCATCAGTTTAGGGGCCACAGGGAACTATGGCTACACCTTC | CAISLGATGNYGYTF
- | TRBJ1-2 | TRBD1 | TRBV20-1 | TGCAGTGCTATACCAGGGGGTCCTAACTATGGCTACACCTTC | CSAIPGGPNYGYTF
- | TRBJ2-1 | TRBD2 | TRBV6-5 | TGTGCCAGCAGCCAACTAGCGGGGGGGCAGCAGTTCTTC | CASSQLAGGQQFF
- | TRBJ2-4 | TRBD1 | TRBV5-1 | TGCGCCAGCAGCTTGACCGGGACAGCAAAAAACATTCAGTACTTC | CASSLTGTAKNIQYF
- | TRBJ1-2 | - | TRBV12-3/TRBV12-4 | TGTGCCAGCAGTTTATTGTCCAGGCTCTTGGGCTACACCTTC | CASSLLSRLLGYTF
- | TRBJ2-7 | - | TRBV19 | TGTGCCAGTAGTCCCTTCCGGCGGGGTAACGAGCAGTACTTC | CASSPFRRGNEQYF
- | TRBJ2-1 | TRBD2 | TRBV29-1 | TGCAGCGTCCTAAGCGGGCTAGCGGGGTACAATGAGCAGTTCTTC | CSVLSGLAGYNEQFF
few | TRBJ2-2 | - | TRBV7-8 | TGTGCCAGCAGCTTAAGTGGGAGTTTTGCCGGGGAGCTGTTTTTT | CASSLSGSFAGELFF
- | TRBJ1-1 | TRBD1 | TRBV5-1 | TGCGCCAGCAGGCGGGGACAGGGGGGCGGGACTGAAGCTTTCTTT | CASRRGQGGGTEAFF